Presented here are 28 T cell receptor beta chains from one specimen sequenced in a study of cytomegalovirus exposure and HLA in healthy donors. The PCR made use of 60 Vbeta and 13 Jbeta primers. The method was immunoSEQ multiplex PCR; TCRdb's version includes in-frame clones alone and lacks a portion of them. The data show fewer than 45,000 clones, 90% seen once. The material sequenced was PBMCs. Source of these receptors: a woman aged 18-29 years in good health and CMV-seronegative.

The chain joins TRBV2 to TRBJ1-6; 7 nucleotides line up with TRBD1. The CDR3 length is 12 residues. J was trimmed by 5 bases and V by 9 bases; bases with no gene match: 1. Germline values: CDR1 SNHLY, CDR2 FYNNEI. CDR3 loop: CASGTDNSPLHF. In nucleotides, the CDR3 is TGTGCCAGTGGGACAGATAATTCACCCCTCCACTTT.

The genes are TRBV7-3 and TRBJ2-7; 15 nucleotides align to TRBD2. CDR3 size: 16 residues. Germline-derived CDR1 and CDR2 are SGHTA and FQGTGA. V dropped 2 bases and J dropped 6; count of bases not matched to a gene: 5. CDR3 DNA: TGTGCCAGCAGCTTACGTCCGGGACTAGCGGGAGGCGAGCAGTACTTC. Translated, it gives CASSLRPGLAGGEQYF.

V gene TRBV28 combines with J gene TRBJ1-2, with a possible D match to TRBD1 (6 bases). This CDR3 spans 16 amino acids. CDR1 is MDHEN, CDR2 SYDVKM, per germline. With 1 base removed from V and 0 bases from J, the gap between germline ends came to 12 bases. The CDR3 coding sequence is TGTGCCAGCAGTTTATTTATTGGACAGTCTAACTATGGCTACACCTTC. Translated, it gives CASSLFIGQSNYGYTF.

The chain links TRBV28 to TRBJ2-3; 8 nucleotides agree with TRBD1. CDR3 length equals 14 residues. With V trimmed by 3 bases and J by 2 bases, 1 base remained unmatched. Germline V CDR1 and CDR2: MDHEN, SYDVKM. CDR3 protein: CASSLGQDTDTQYF. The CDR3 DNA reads TGTGCCAGCAGTTTGGGACAGGACACAGATACGCAGTATTTT.

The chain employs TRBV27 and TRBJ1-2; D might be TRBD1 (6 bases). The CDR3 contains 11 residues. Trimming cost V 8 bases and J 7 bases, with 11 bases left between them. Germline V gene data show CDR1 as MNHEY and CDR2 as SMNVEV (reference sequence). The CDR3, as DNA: TGTGCCAGCGGACAGAAGGGTGGCTACACCTTC. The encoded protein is CASGQKGGYTF.

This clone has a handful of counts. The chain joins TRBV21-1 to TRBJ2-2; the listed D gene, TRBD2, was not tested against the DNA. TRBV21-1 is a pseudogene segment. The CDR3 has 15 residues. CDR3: CASSKRLAAPGELFF. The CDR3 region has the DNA TGTGCCAGCAGCAAACGGCTAGCGGCCCCCGGGGAGCTGTTTTTT.

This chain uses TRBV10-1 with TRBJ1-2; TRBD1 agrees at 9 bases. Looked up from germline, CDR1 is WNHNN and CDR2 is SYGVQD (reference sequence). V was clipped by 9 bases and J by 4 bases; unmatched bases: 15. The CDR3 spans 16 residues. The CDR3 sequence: CARQNRGRLAPYGYTF. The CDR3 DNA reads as TGCGCCAGACAAAACAGGGGGCGCTTAGCACCCTATGGCTACACCTTC.

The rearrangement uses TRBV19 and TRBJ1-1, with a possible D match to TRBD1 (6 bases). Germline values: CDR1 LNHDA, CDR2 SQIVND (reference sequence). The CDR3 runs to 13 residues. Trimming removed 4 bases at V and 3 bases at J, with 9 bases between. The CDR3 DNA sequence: TGTGCCAGTAGTACCCGGACAGACACTGAAGCTTTCTTT. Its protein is CASSTRTDTEAFF.

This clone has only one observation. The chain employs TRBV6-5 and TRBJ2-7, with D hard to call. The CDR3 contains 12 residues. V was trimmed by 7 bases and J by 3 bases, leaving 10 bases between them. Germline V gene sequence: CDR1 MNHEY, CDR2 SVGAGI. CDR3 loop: CASKAAGYEQYF. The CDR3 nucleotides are TGTGCCAGCAAAGCAGCAGGCTACGAGCAGTACTTC.

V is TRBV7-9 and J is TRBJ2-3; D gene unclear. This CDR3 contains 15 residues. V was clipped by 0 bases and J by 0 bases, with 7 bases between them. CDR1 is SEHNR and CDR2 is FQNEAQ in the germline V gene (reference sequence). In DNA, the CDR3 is TGTGCCAGCAGCTTAGCCTACGCTAGCACAGATACGCAGTATTTT. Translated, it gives CASSLAYASTDTQYF.

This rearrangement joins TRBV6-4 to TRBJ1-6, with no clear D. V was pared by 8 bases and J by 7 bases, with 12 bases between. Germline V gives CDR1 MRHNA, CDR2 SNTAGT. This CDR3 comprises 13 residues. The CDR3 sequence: CASAPDTNSPLHF. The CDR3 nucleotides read TGTGCCAGCGCCCCCGATACAAATTCACCCCTCCACTTT.

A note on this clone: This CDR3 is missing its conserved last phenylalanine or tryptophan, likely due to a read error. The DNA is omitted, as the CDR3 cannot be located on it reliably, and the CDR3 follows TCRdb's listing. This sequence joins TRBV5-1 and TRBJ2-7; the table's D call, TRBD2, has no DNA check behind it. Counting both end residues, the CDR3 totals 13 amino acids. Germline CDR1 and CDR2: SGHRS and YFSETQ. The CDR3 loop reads CASSPGFAGLPIL.

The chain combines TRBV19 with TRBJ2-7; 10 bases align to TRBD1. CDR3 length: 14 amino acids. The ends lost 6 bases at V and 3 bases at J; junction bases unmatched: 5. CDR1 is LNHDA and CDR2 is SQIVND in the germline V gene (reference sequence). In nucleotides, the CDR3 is TGTGCCAGTAGCCGGGGACAGGGGAACTACGAGCAGTACTTC. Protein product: CASSRGQGNYEQYF. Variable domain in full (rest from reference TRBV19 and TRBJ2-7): DGGITQSPKYLFRKEGQNVTLSCEQNLNHDAMYWYRQDPGQGLRLIYYSQIVNDFQKGDIAEGYSVSREKKESFPLTVTSAQKNPTAFYLCASSRGQGNYEQYFGPGTRLTVT.

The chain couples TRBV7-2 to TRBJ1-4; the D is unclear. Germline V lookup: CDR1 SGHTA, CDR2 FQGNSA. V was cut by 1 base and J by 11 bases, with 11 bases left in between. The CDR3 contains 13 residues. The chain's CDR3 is CASSLEADFKLFF. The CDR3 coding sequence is TGTGCCAGCAGCTTAGAGGCCGACTTCAAACTGTTTTTT.

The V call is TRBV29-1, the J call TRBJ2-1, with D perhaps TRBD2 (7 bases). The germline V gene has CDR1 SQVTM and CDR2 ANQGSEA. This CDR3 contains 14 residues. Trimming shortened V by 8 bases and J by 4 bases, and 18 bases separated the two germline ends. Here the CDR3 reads CSLGGELGYNEQFF. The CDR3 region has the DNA TGCAGCCTAGGGGGGGAACTGGGGTACAATGAGCAGTTCTTC.

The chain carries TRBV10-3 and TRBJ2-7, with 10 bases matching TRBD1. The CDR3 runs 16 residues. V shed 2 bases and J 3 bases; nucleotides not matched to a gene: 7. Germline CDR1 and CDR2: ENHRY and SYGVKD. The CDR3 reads CAISEPGTGADYEQYF. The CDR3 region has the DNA TGTGCCATCAGTGAGCCGGGGACAGGGGCCGACTACGAGCAGTACTTC.

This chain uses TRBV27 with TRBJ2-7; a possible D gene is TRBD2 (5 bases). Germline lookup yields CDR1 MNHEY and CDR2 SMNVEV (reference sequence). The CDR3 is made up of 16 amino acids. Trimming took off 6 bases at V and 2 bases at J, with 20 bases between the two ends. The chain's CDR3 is CASSSIRGSETYEQYF. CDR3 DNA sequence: TGTGCCAGCAGCTCAATTCGAGGTAGCGAGACCTACGAGCAGTACTTC.

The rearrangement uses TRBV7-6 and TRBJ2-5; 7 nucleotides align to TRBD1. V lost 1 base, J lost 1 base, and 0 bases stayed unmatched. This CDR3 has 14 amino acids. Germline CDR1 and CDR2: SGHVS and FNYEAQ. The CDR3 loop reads CASSLGTGQETQYF. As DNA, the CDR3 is TGTGCCAGCAGCTTAGGGACAGGCCAAGAGACCCAGTACTTC.

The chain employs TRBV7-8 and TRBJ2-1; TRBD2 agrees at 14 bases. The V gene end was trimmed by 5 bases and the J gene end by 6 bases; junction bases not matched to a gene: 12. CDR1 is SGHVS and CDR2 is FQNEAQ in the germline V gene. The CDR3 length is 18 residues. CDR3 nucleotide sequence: TGTGCCAGCAGCCTTCTAACCGGGACTAGCGGGAGAGGCAATGAGCAGTTCTTC. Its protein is CASSLLTGTSGRGNEQFF. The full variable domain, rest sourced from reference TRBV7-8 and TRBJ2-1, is GAGVSQSPRYKVAKRGQDVALRCDPISGHVSLFWYQQALGQGPEFLTYFQNEAQLDKSGLPSDRFFAERPEGSVSTLKIQRTQQEDSAVYLCASSLLTGTSGRGNEQFFGPGTRLTVL.

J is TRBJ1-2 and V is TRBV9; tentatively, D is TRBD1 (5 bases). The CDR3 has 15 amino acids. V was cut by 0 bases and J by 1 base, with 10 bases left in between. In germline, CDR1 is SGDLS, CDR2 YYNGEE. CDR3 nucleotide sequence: TGTGCCAGCAGCGTAGTAAGGGACTTTAACTATGGCTACACCTTC. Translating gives CASSVVRDFNYGYTF.

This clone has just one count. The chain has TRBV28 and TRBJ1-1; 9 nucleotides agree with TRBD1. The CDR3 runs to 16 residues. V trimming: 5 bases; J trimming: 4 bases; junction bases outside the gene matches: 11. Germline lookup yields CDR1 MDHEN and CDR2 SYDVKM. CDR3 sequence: CASSPSGQGIITEAFF. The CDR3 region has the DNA TGTGCCAGCAGTCCGTCGGGACAGGGAATAATCACTGAAGCTTTCTTT. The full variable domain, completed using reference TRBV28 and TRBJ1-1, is DVKVTQSSRYLVKRTGEKVFLECVQDMDHENMFWYRQDPGLGLRLIYFSYDVKMKEKGDIPEGYSVSREKKERFSLILESASTNQTSMYLCASSPSGQGIITEAFFGQGTRLTVV.

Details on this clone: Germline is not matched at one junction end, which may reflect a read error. Here the CDR3 DNA reads TGCGCCAGCAGCTTGTTTTTCGCCACCAATGAAAAACTGCTTTTT. It yields the protein CASSLFFATNEKLLF. The V gene is TRBV5-1, the J gene TRBJ1-4; D gene ambiguous. The germline V gene has CDR1 SGHRS and CDR2 YFSETQ. CDR3 size: 15 residues. The complete variable domain, with remaining parts taken from reference TRBV5-1 and TRBJ1-4, reads KAGVTQTPRYLIKTRGQQVTLSCSPISGHRSVSWYQQTPGQGLQFLFEYFSETQRNKGNFPGRFSGRQFSNSRSEMNVSTLELGDSALYLCASSLFFATNEKLLFGSGTQLSVL.

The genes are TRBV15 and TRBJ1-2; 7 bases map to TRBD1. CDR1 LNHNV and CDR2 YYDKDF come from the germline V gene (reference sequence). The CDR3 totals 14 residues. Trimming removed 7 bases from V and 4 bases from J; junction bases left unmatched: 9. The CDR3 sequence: CATNRDRGGYGYTF. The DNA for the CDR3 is TGTGCCACCAACAGGGACAGAGGGGGCTATGGCTACACCTTC.

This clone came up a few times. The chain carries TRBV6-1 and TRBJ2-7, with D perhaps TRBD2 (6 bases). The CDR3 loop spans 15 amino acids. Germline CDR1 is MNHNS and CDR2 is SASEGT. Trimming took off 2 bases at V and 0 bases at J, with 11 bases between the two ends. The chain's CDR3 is CASSESGGSSYEQYF. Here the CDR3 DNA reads TGTGCCAGCAGTGAAAGTGGAGGGTCCTCCTACGAGCAGTACTTC.

As DNA, the CDR3 is TGTGCCAGCAGCTGGGGCGGGGCACTTGCCGGGGAGCTGTTTTTT. Protein product: CASSWGGALAGELFF. V gene TRBV7-9 combines with J gene TRBJ2-2; possible D gene TRBD2, 6 bases. Trimming shortened V by 4 bases and J by 6 bases, and 15 bases separated the two germline ends. CDR1 SEHNR and CDR2 FQNEAQ come from the germline V gene (reference sequence). The CDR3 totals 15 residues.

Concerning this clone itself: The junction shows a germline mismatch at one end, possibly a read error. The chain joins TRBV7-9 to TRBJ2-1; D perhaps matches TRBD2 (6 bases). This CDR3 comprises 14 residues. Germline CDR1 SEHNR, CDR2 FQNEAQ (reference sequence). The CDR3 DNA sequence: TGTTCCAGCAGCCCGTCCAGCGGGTATAATGAGCAGTTCTTC. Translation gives CSSSPSSGYNEQFF.

CDR3 bases: TGTGCCAGCGGATCCGGAGGGGAGCAGTTCTTC. Its protein is CASGSGGEQFF. This chain connects TRBV27 to TRBJ2-1; possible D gene TRBD2, 6 bases. The CDR3 has 11 amino acids. CDR1 and CDR2 from the germline V gene are MNHEY and SMNVEV (reference sequence). Trimming pared 8 bases from V and 10 bases from J, leaving 12 bases between.

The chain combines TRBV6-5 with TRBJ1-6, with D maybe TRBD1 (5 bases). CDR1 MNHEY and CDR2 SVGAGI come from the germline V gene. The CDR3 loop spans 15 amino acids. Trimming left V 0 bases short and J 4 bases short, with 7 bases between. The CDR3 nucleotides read TGTGCCAGCAGTTACTCGGCAGGGTATAATTCACCCCTCCACTTT. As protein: CASSYSAGYNSPLHF.